This TCR beta chain originates from a study of cytomegalovirus exposure and HLA in healthy donors. Sequencing was performed with immunoSEQ multiplex PCR; in TCRdb, only in-frame clones are kept and a portion is missing. The data hold 80,000 to 100,000 clones, with around 85% observed a single time. V lost 5 bases, J lost 1 base, and 9 bases lay in between. The CDR3 length is 14 residues. The V gene's germline CDR1 is SGHTA and CDR2 FQGNSA. Sequencing used PBMCs. This chain connects TRBV7-2 to TRBJ1-5; the D is unclear. This receptor was obtained from a woman in her twenties or thirties in good health and CMV-seronegative. CDR3: CASSPTSSNQPQHF. The DNA of the CDR3 is TGTGCCAGCAGCCCGACTTCCAGCAATCAGCCCCAGCATTTT.